This T cell receptor (beta chain) derives from a study of blood T cell repertoires in COVID-19. Per the original methods: It was from reference gene primer amplification that nucleated cell counts were estimated. Measured with immunoSEQ multiplex PCR; TCRdb has only the in-frame clones, and not every one. The V and J calls and clone size come from that table; D and trimming were worked out from the DNA. The sample gives some 120,000 clones, about 88% of which show up once; roughly 4.5% is in the top ten. Patients in Seattle were enrolled during active infection, then followed longitudinally. The receptor was isolated from a man between 60 and 70 years old with COVID-19, enrolled during active disease. Sequenced material: peripheral blood.

The chain's CDR3 is CASVQGKGNTIYF. CDR3 DNA sequence: TGTGCCAGTGTACAGGGTAAAGGAAACACCATATATTTT. The V call is TRBV28, the J call TRBJ1-3; a possible D gene is TRBD1 (6 bases). V lost 9 bases and J 4 bases, leaving 13 bases between the germline ends. Germline assignment: CDR1 MDHEN and CDR2 SYDVKM. The CDR3 contains 13 residues.